Listed below are T cell receptor beta chains from one sample, sequenced in a study of T-cell reconstitution after alpha-beta-depleted transplantation in children. TCRdb itself ran the PCR reads through MiXCR, one entry per CDR3 protein. Counted here are about 490,000 distinct CDR3 sequences, about 10% occurring once; the ten biggest clones make up about 2.1%. The sample consisted of PBMCs, taken before TCRalphabeta/CD19-depleted stem cell transplant. The receptors stem from a child aged 2-15 years with inherited bone marrow failure, due to receive a stem cell transplant. The CDR3 runs from the conserved cysteine through the conserved F or W. The order of the fields is clone size, J gene, D gene, V gene, CDR3 protein, CDR3 DNA. The D gene is left open where the match is weak. Expanded clones get a size class; other rows say once, few or many, or leave the size out.

size: few
J: TRBJ2-1
D: NA
V: TRBV10-3
CDR3: CAISESLLPDNEQFF
DNA: TGTGCCATCAGTGAGTCCCTCCTTCCTGACAATGAGCAGTTCTTC

size: NA
J: TRBJ2-3
D: TRBD2
V: TRBV9
CDR3: CASSVRSGRDWKDTQYF
DNA: TGTGCCAGCAGCGTACGAAGCGGGAGGGACTGGAAAGATACGCAGTATTTT

size: many
J: TRBJ2-1
D: NA
V: TRBV4-1
CDR3: CASSQAPGYEQFF
DNA: TGCGCCAGCAGCCAAGCCCCAGGGTATGAGCAGTTCTTC

size: few
J: TRBJ2-1
D: TRBD2
V: TRBV20-1
CDR3: CSAMVYLVAGGTGEQFF
DNA: TGCAGCGCTATGGTCTATTTGGTAGCGGGAGGGACAGGTGAGCAGTTCTTC

size: many
J: TRBJ2-7
D: TRBD1
V: TRBV7-2
CDR3: CASSPLTGRYYEQYF
DNA: TGTGCCAGCAGCCCTTTGACAGGGCGGTACTACGAGCAGTACTTC

size: NA
J: TRBJ2-5
D: NA
V: TRBV5-1
CDR3: CASSPDAGARETQYF
DNA: TGCGCCAGCAGCCCGGACGCCGGGGCGCGGGAGACCCAGTACTTC

size: many
J: TRBJ2-5
D: NA
V: TRBV5-1
CDR3: CASSLAVRQETQYF
DNA: TGCGCCAGCAGCTTGGCGGTGAGACAAGAGACCCAGTACTTC

size: many
J: TRBJ1-2
D: NA
V: TRBV20-1
CDR3: CSARGGHGYTF
DNA: TGCAGTGCTAGAGGGGGCCATGGCTACACCTTC

size: many
J: TRBJ2-3
D: TRBD2
V: TRBV3-1
CDR3: CASSQDGPTSGSPDTQYF
DNA: TGTGCCAGCAGCCAAGATGGACCGACTAGCGGGAGCCCAGATACGCAGTATTTT

size: many
J: TRBJ2-3
D: TRBD2
V: TRBV27
CDR3: CASSLSASGRADTQYF
DNA: TGTGCCAGCAGTTTATCGGCTAGCGGGAGGGCAGATACGCAGTATTTT

size: NA
J: TRBJ2-3
D: TRBD1
V: TRBV2
CDR3: CASFDPTQGDPDTQYF
DNA: TGTGCCAGCTTTGACCCGACGCAGGGGGACCCAGATACGCAGTATTTT

size: many
J: TRBJ1-5
D: NA
V: TRBV20-1
CDR3: CSARDQRHPGNQPQHF
DNA: TGCAGTGCTAGAGACCAAAGACACCCTGGCAATCAGCCCCAGCATTTT

size: few
J: TRBJ2-7
D: TRBD1
V: TRBV7-9
CDR3: CASSSPRGQPYEQYF
DNA: TGTGCCAGCAGCTCCCCTCGGGGACAGCCCTACGAGCAGTACTTC

size: many
J: TRBJ1-6
D: NA
V: TRBV5-6
CDR3: CASSLGFRDSPLHF
DNA: TGTGCCAGCAGCCTAGGCTTCAGGGATTCACCCCTCCACTTT

size: NA
J: TRBJ2-5
D: NA
V: TRBV10-3
CDR3: CAISESTRGETQYF
DNA: TGTGCCATCAGTGAGTCGACTCGGGGAGAGACCCAGTACTTC

size: few
J: TRBJ2-6
D: NA
V: TRBV18
CDR3: CASSPSGAGANVLTF
DNA: TGTGCCAGCTCACCATCAGGGGCCGGGGCCAACGTCCTGACTTTC

size: NA
J: TRBJ2-6
D: NA
V: TRBV10-3
CDR3: CAISESTPDSTWANVLTF
DNA: TGTGCCATCAGTGAGTCGACGCCAGACAGCACTTGGGCCAACGTCCTGACTTTC

size: many
J: TRBJ2-7
D: NA
V: TRBV7-2
CDR3: CASSRSSTYEQYF
DNA: TGTGCCAGCTCCCGCAGTTCAACCTACGAGCAGTACTTC

size: few
J: TRBJ2-1
D: NA
V: TRBV7-8
CDR3: CASSKGDYNEQFF
DNA: TGTGCCAGCAGCAAGGGGGACTACAATGAGCAGTTCTTC

size: many
J: TRBJ1-2
D: NA
V: TRBV29-1
CDR3: CSVEEDSPSLYGYTF
DNA: TGCAGCGTTGAAGAGGACAGCCCCAGCCTCTATGGCTACACCTTC

size: NA
J: TRBJ2-7
D: TRBD2
V: TRBV19
CDR3: CASSIWGTSRDEQYF
DNA: TGTGCCAGTAGTATATGGGGGACTAGTCGCGACGAGCAGTACTTC

size: many
J: TRBJ2-1
D: NA
V: TRBV7-2
CDR3: CASSLRQLGWVVNEQFF
DNA: TGTGCCAGCAGCCTAAGACAGCTCGGCTGGGTAGTCAATGAGCAGTTCTTC